The 7 T cell receptor beta chains reported below all come from one sample, sequenced in a study of naive and memory T cell subsets. The treatment here: skin biopsy from PPD injection site in Mantoux-positive individual. An oligonucleotide containing a UMI was ligated to the 3' end of TCR cDNA. Amplification of ligated cDNA took four PCR rounds with SP2 and nested alpha and beta constant primers. TCRdb independently ran MiXCR on the UMI-ligation and nested PCR reads; one entry per CDR3 protein. This sample yields around 35,000 distinct CDR3 sequences, of which about 10% are seen a single time; about 4.2% belongs to the top ten. The source was skin, collected from a tuberculin skin test site. The receptors come from an adult in good health.

This clonotype was recorded many times. This sequence joins TRBV5-1 and TRBJ2-5, with D unclear. The CDR3 is made up of 14 amino acids. V lost 0 bases and J lost 5, with 11 bases in between. The germline V gene encodes CDR1 SGHRS and CDR2 YFSETQ. The CDR3 DNA reads TGCGCCAGCAGCTTGGATGGGGTTACGGAGACCCAGTACTTC. Translation gives CASSLDGVTETQYF.

By share, this clonotype counts as medium-sized. The J gene is TRBJ2-1, the V gene TRBV9, with 7 bases lining up with TRBD1. Germline V CDR1 and CDR2: SGDLS, YYNGEE. The CDR3 has 15 residues. The V and J ends lost 5 bases and 7 bases, in that order; junction bases with no gene match: 12. CDR3 sequence (DNA): TGTGCCAGCAGGGAAACAGACAGGGATCAGAATGAGCAGTTCTTC. Amino acids: CASRETDRDQNEQFF.

The V gene is TRBV3-1, the J gene TRBJ2-1; 7 bases are shared with TRBD1. CDR3 length equals 16 residues. Germline CDR1 is LGHDT and CDR2 is YNNKEL (reference sequence). Trimming removed 4 bases from V and 4 bases from J; junction bases left unmatched: 10. CDR3 in DNA: TGTGCCAGCAGCCCCACAGAGGGGGCTAAATACAATGAGCAGTTCTTC. Residues: CASSPTEGAKYNEQFF.

The chain couples TRBV2 to TRBJ2-5; TRBD1 matches 8 bases. This CDR3 is built from 14 residues. CDR1 and CDR2 from the germline V gene are SNHLY and FYNNEI. J was trimmed by 1 base and V by 6 bases; bases with no gene match: 4. The CDR3 sequence: CASRGGQAQETQYF. CDR3 nucleotide sequence: TGTGCCAGCAGGGGGGGACAGGCCCAAGAGACCCAGTACTTC.

This clonotype was seen repeatedly, ten times or more. The rearrangement links TRBV20-1 to TRBJ2-1; D is ambiguous. The V gene's germline CDR1 is DFQATT and CDR2 SNEGSKA (reference sequence). Trimming pared 4 bases from V and 0 bases from J, leaving 13 bases between. The CDR3 has 15 amino acids. CDR3 amino acids: CSATKVQSSYNEQFF. In nucleotides, the CDR3 is TGCAGTGCTACGAAGGTACAGAGCTCCTACAATGAGCAGTTCTTC.

The chain uses TRBV4-2 and TRBJ2-7, with D possibly being TRBD2 (6 bases). Germline CDR1 reads LGHNA; CDR2 reads YNFKEQ. V was shortened by 1 base and J by 4 bases, with 23 bases between the two germline ends. This CDR3 spans 18 amino acids. As DNA, the CDR3 is TGTGCCAGCAGCCAAGGGGCAGAAACCGGGACTGTTTCATACGAGCAGTACTTC. It encodes CASSQGAETGTVSYEQYF.

The chain has TRBV15 and TRBJ2-3; TRBD2 agrees at 7 bases. CDR3 size: 16 residues. Looked up from germline, CDR1 is LNHNV and CDR2 is YYDKDF (reference sequence). After removal of 0 bases from V and 4 bases from J, the junction contained 7 bases not matched to a gene. The CDR3 spells CATSREGGRSADTQYF. In DNA form, the CDR3 reads TGTGCCACCAGCAGAGAAGGCGGGAGATCAGCAGATACGCAGTATTTT.